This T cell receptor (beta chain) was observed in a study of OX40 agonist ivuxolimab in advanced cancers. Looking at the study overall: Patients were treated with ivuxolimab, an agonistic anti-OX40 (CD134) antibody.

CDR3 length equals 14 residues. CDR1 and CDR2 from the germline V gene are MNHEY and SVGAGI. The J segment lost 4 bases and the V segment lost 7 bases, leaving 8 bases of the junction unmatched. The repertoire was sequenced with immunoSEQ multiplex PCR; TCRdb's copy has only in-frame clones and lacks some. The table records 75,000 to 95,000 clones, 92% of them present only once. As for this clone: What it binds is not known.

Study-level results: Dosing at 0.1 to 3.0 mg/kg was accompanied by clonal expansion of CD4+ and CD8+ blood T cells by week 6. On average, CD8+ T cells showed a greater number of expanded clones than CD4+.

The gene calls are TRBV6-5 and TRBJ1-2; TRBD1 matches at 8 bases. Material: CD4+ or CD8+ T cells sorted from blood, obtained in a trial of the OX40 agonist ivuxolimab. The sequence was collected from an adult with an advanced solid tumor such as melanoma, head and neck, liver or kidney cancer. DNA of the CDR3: TGTGCCAGCAAGAGGACAGGGAATGGCTATGGCTACACCTTC. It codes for CASKRTGNGYGYTF.